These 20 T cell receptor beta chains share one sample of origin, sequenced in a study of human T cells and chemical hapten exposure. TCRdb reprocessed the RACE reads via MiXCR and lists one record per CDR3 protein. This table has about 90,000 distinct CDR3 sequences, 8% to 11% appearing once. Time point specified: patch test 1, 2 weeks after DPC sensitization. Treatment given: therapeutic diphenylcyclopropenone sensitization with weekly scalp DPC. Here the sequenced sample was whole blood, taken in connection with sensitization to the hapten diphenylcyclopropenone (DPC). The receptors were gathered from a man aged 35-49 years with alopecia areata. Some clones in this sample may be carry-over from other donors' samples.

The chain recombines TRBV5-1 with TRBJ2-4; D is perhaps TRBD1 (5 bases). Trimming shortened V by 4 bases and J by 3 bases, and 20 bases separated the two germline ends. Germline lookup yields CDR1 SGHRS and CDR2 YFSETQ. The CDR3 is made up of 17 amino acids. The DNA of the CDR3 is TGCGCCAGCAGCCTGACATCAGGCAGGGATAGCAAAAACATTCAGTACTTC. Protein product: CASSLTSGRDSKNIQYF.

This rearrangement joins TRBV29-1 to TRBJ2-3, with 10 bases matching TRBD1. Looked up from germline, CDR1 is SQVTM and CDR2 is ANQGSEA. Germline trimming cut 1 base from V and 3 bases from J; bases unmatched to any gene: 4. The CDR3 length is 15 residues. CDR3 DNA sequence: TGCAGCGTTGAAGGCGACAGGGGGCCGACAGATACGCAGTATTTT. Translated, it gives CSVEGDRGPTDTQYF.

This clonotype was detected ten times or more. The DNA of the CDR3 is TGCGCCAGCAGCCGAGGACAGGGGGCTAATCAGCCCCAGCATTTT. This encodes CASSRGQGANQPQHF. The rearrangement links TRBV5-1 to TRBJ1-5, with 11 bases identical to TRBD1. CDR1 and CDR2 from the germline V gene are SGHRS and YFSETQ. The ends lost 4 bases at V and 4 bases at J; junction bases unmatched: 4. CDR3 size: 15 residues.

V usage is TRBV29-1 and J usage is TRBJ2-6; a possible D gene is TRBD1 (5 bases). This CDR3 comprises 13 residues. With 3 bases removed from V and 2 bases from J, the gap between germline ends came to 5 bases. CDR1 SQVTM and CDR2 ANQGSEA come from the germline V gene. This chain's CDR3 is CSVEGPGANVLTF. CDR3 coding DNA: TGCAGCGTTGAGGGGCCTGGGGCCAACGTCCTGACTTTC.

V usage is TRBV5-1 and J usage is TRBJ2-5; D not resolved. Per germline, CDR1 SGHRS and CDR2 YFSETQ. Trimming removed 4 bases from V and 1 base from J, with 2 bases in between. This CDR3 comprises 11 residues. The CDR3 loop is CASSRQETQYF. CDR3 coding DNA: TGCGCCAGCAGCCGCCAAGAGACCCAGTACTTC. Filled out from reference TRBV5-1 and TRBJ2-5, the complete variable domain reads KAGVTQTPRYLIKTRGQQVTLSCSPISGHRSVSWYQQTPGQGLQFLFEYFSETQRNKGNFPGRFSGRQFSNSRSEMNVSTLELGDSALYLCASSRQETQYFGPGTRLLVL.

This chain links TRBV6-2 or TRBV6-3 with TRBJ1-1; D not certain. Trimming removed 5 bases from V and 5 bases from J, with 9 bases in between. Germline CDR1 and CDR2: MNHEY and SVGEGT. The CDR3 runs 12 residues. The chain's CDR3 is CASSTWQTEAFF. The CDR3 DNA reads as TGTGCCAGCAGTACGTGGCAGACTGAAGCTTTCTTT.

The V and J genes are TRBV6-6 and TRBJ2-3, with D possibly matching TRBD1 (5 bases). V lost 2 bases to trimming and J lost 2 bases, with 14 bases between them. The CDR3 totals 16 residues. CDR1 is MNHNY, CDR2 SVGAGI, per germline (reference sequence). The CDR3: CASSYVGHALTDTQYF. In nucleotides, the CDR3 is TGTGCCAGCAGTTACGTAGGACATGCACTCACAGATACGCAGTATTTT.

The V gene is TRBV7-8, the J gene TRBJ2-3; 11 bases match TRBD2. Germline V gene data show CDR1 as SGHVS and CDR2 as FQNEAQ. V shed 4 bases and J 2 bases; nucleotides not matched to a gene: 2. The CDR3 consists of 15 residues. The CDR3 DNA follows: TGTGCCAGCAGCTCGACTAGCGGGGCCACAGATACGCAGTATTTT. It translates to CASSSTSGATDTQYF.

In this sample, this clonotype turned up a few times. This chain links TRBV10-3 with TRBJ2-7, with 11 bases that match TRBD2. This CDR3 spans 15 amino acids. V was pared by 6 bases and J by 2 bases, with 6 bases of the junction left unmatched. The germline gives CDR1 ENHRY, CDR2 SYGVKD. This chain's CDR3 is CAISPTSGATYEQYF. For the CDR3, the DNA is TGTGCCATCAGCCCGACTAGCGGGGCGACCTACGAGCAGTACTTC.

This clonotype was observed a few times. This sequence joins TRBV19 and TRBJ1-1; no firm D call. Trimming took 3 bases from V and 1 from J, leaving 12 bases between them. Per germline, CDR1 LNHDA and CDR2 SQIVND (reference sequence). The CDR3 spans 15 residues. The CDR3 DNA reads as TGTGCCAGTAGTATCGTGTGGGCAGGGAACACTGAAGCTTTCTTT. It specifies CASSIVWAGNTEAFF. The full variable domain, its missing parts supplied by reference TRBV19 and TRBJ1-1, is DGGITQSPKYLFRKEGQNVTLSCEQNLNHDAMYWYRQDPGQGLRLIYYSQIVNDFQKGDIAEGYSVSREKKESFPLTVTSAQKNPTAFYLCASSIVWAGNTEAFFGQGTRLTVV.

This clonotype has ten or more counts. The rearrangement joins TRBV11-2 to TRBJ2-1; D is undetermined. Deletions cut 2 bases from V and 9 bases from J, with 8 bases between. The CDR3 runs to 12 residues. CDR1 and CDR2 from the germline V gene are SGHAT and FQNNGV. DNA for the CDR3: TGTGCCAGCAGCTTAATTTTCCGTGAGCAGTTCTTC. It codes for CASSLIFREQFF.

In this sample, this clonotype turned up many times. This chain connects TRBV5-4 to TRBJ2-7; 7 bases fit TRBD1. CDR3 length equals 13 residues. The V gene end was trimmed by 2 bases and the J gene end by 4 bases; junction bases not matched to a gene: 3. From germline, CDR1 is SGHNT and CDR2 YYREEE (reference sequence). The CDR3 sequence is CASSFRGLYEQYF. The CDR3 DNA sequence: TGTGCCAGCAGCTTCAGGGGGTTGTACGAGCAGTACTTC.

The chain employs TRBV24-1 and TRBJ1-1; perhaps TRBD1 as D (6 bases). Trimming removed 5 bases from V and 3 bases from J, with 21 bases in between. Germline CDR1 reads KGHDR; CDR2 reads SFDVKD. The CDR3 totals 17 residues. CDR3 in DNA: TGTGCCACCAGTGGATCGTCGGACAGCCGAGGGGACACTGAAGCTTTCTTT. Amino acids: CATSGSSDSRGDTEAFF.

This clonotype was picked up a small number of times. The CDR3 DNA is TGTGCCAGCAGTGAGTCTGTGGGGGGCATTGGCAATCAGCCCCAGCATTTT. Encoded protein: CASSESVGGIGNQPQHF. The chain recombines TRBV6-1 with TRBJ1-5; D might be TRBD1 (6 bases). Per the germline V gene, CDR1 is MNHNS and CDR2 is SASEGT. The CDR3 is 17 amino acids. The V and J ends lost 3 bases and 2 bases respectively, with 17 bases between them.

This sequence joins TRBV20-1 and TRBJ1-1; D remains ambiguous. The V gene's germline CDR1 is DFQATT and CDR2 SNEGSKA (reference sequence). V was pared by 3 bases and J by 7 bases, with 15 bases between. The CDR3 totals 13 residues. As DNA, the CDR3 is TGCAGTGCTAGCCCCTCTCAAGCGGGTGAAGCTTTCTTT. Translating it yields CSASPSQAGEAFF.

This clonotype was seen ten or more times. The CDR3 is CASSQEGQGTNEKLFF. The CDR3, as DNA: TGTGCCAGCAGCCAAGAGGGGCAGGGAACTAATGAAAAACTGTTTTTT. V is TRBV4-2 and J is TRBJ1-4, with D maybe TRBD1 (5 bases). The CDR3 is 16 amino acids. The germline V gene has CDR1 LGHNA and CDR2 YNFKEQ. V was shortened by 0 bases and J by 1 base, with 9 bases between the two germline ends.

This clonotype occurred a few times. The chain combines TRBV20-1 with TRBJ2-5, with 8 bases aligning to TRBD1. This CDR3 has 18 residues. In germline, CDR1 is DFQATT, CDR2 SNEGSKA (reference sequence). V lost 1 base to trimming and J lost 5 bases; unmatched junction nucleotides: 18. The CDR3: CSARAQGPLSGGLETQYF. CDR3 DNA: TGCAGTGCTAGAGCCCAGGGCCCTCTCTCAGGGGGCTTGGAGACCCAGTACTTC.

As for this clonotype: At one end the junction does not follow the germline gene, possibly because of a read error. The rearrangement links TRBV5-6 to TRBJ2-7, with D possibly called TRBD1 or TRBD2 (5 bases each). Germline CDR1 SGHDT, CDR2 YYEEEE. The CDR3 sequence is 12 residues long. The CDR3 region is CASRLGVSEQYF. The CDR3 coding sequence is TGTGCCAGCAGATTGGGGGTTTCGGAGCAGTACTTC.

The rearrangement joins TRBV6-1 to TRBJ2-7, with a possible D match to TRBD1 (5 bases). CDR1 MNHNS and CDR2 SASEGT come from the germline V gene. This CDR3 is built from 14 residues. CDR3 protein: CASSEAQASSVLGV. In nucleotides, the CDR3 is TGTGCCAGCAGTGAGGCACAGGCCTCCTCGGTACTCGGAGTC.

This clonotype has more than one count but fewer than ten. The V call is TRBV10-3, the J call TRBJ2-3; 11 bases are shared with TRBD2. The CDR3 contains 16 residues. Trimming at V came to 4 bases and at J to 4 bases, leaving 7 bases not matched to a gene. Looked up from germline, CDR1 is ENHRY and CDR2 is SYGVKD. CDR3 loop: CAISGLAGRGSDTQYF. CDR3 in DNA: TGTGCCATCAGTGGACTAGCGGGAAGGGGATCAGATACGCAGTATTTT.